The rows below give T cell receptor beta chains drawn from one sample of a study of T cell repertoires in cytomegalovirus infection. MiXCR was run by TCRdb on the reads, yielding one entry per CDR3 protein. Of some 590,000 distinct CDR3 sequences in the sample, 35% to 50% were seen once. No antigen has been identified for these receptors. Material: cultured PBMCs, obtained from culture after CMV antigen stimulation. Receptors originate from a human donor in good health (CMV status not recorded). Some clones in this sample may be carry-over from other donors' samples. Each CDR3 is given with its conserved first and last residue. A D gene is named only where the DNA matches it firmly. Clone size is not always given. Where it is, it says once, few, many or a class for expanded clones.

size: few
V: TRBV14
D: TRBD2
J: TRBJ2-1
CDR3: CASSQDWGTSGHYNEQFF
DNA: TGTGCCAGCAGCCAAGATTGGGGGACTAGCGGACACTACAATGAGCAGTTCTTC

size: few
V: TRBV12-3/TRBV12-4
D: NA
J: TRBJ1-6
CDR3: CASSFGSSSYNSPLHF
DNA: TGTGCCAGCAGTTTCGGCAGTAGCTCCTATAATTCACCCCTCCACTTT

size: NA
V: TRBV6-1
D: TRBD1
J: TRBJ1-2
CDR3: CASSPRTGWSRGYTF
DNA: TGTGCCAGCAGTCCCCGGACAGGGTGGTCTAGAGGCTACACCTTC

size: NA
V: TRBV12-3/TRBV12-4
D: TRBD1
J: TRBJ1-6
CDR3: CASRGDSFYSPLHF
DNA: TGTGCCAGCAGGGGGGACAGCTTTTATTCACCCCTCCACTTT

size: few
V: TRBV6-5
D: TRBD2
J: TRBJ2-1
CDR3: CASSSPGLAGIEQFF
DNA: TGTGCCAGCAGTTCCCCGGGACTAGCGGGTATTGAGCAGTTCTTC

size: NA
V: TRBV2
D: TRBD1
J: TRBJ2-4
CDR3: CASSGRDRGGNIQYF
DNA: TGTGCCAGCAGTGGTCGGGACAGGGGTGGGAACATTCAGTACTTC

size: few
V: TRBV7-9
D: TRBD1
J: TRBJ1-1
CDR3: CASSPGQGLGAFF
DNA: TGTGCCAGCAGCCCTGGACAGGGGCTGGGAGCTTTCTTT

size: NA
V: TRBV7-8
D: NA
J: TRBJ2-1
CDR3: CASGLVVANLYNEQFF
DNA: TGTGCCAGCGGCCTGGTGGTCGCCAACCTCTACAATGAGCAGTTCTTC

size: many
V: TRBV7-2
D: TRBD2
J: TRBJ2-1
CDR3: CASSSQPSGSGNEQFF
DNA: TGTGCCAGCAGCAGCCAGCCTAGCGGGAGTGGGAATGAGCAGTTCTTC

size: NA
V: TRBV12-3/TRBV12-4
D: NA
J: TRBJ2-1
CDR3: CASSGTPGLIVNEQFF
DNA: TGTGCCAGCAGCGGTACCCCGGGACTCATAGTCAATGAGCAGTTCTTC

size: NA
V: TRBV9
D: NA
J: TRBJ2-3
CDR3: CASSVGGAVDTQYF
DNA: TGTGCCAGCAGCGTCGGGGGCGCGGTAGATACGCAGTATTTT

size: few
V: TRBV10-3
D: NA
J: TRBJ2-1
CDR3: CAIKSGGTYYNEQFF
DNA: TGTGCCATCAAAAGTGGGGGGACTTACTACAATGAGCAGTTCTTC

size: NA
V: TRBV6-5
D: NA
J: TRBJ1-2
CDR3: CASSQTVAGSYGYTF
DNA: TGTGCCAGCAGTCAGACAGTCGCGGGTTCCTATGGCTACACCTTC

size: NA
V: TRBV4-3
D: TRBD2
J: TRBJ2-3
CDR3: CASSQGAGIAGWSGPETQYF
DNA: TGCGCCAGCAGCCAAGGAGCGGGGATTGCGGGGTGGAGCGGGCCGGAGACGCAGTATTTT

size: NA
V: TRBV28
D: TRBD1
J: TRBJ2-1
CDR3: CASSGGQGASDEQFF
DNA: TGTGCCAGCAGTGGGGGGCAGGGGGCCTCCGATGAGCAGTTCTTC

size: few
V: TRBV12-3/TRBV12-4
D: NA
J: TRBJ1-6
CDR3: CASSFHNSPLHF
DNA: TGTGCCAGCAGTTTCCATAATTCACCCCTCCACTTT

size: many
V: TRBV7-8
D: TRBD2
J: TRBJ2-5
CDR3: CASSSRTGTSGETQYF
DNA: TGTGCCAGCAGCTCACGGACCGGGACTAGCGGGGAGACCCAGTACTTC

size: many
V: TRBV7-2
D: NA
J: TRBJ2-7
CDR3: CASSLGFSYEQYF
DNA: TGTGCCAGCAGCTTAGGTTTCTCCTACGAGCAGTACTTC

size: NA
V: TRBV2
D: TRBD2
J: TRBJ2-1
CDR3: CASGLAGLTHNEQFF
DNA: TGTGCCAGCGGCCTAGCGGGGTTAACCCACAATGAGCAGTTCTTC

size: NA
V: TRBV28
D: TRBD1
J: TRBJ2-4
CDR3: CAIRNRGPARIQYF
DNA: TGTGCCATCAGGAACAGGGGCCCAGCCCGGATTCAGTACTTC

size: NA
V: TRBV5-5
D: NA
J: TRBJ2-1
CDR3: CASSWDGRMSSYNEQFF
DNA: TGTGCCAGCAGCTGGGATGGGCGGATGAGCTCCTACAATGAGCAGTTCTTC

size: NA
V: TRBV20-1
D: TRBD2
J: TRBJ2-7
CDR3: CSARGREGYEQYF
DNA: TGCAGTGCTAGAGGAAGGGAGGGGTACGAGCAGTACTTC

size: NA
V: TRBV7-9
D: NA
J: TRBJ2-7
CDR3: CARTRGGSDEQYF
DNA: TGTGCCAGGACGAGGGGGGGCTCTGACGAGCAGTACTTC

size: NA
V: TRBV7-6
D: TRBD1
J: TRBJ2-4
CDR3: CASSPGQGSKNIQYF
DNA: TGTGCCAGCAGTCCAGGACAGGGCTCCAAAAACATTCAGTACTTC

size: NA
V: TRBV7-2
D: NA
J: TRBJ2-3
CDR3: CASSLAPPPAETQYF
DNA: TGTGCCAGCAGCTTGGCCCCCCCCCCCGCAGAAACGCAGTATTTT

size: NA
V: TRBV18
D: NA
J: TRBJ2-7
CDR3: CASSPPTGRRSTTYEQYF
DNA: TGTGCCAGCTCACCACCGACCGGGAGAAGATCGACTACCTACGAGCAGTACTTC

size: many
V: TRBV7-2
D: NA
J: TRBJ2-1
CDR3: CASSSSGPHNEQFF
DNA: TGTGCCAGCAGCTCCAGCGGGCCTCACAATGAGCAGTTCTTC

size: few
V: TRBV7-9
D: TRBD1
J: TRBJ2-7
CDR3: CASSLVGRGPYEQYF
DNA: TGTGCCAGCAGCTTAGTGGGCAGGGGGCCGTACGAGCAGTACTTC

size: few
V: TRBV10-2
D: TRBD1
J: TRBJ1-1
CDR3: CASSDKTGVHTEAFF
DNA: TGCGCCAGCAGTGATAAGACAGGGGTCCATACTGAAGCTTTCTTT

size: NA
V: TRBV7-2
D: TRBD1
J: TRBJ1-2
CDR3: CASSRTGAPLLSF
DNA: TGTGCCAGCAGCCGGACAGGGGCCCCCCTTTTATCCTTC

size: NA
V: TRBV18
D: NA
J: TRBJ2-3
CDR3: CASSPTRGEGTDTQYF
DNA: TGTGCCAGCTCGCCCACCCGTGGGGAAGGCACAGATACGCAGTATTTT

size: many
V: TRBV7-2
D: TRBD1
J: TRBJ1-1
CDR3: CASSSDRARTEAFF
DNA: TGTGCCAGCAGCTCCGACAGGGCCAGGACTGAAGCTTTCTTT

size: once
V: TRBV3-1
D: TRBD2
J: TRBJ2-5
CDR3: CASSRLTSGGQETQYF
DNA: TGTGCCAGCAGCCGACTGACTAGCGGGGGCCAAGAGACCCAGTACTTC

size: NA
V: TRBV27
D: NA
J: TRBJ2-7
CDR3: CASSRGASEQYF
DNA: TGTGCCAGCAGTCGAGGAGCGAGCGAGCAGTACTTC

size: NA
V: TRBV7-4
D: NA
J: TRBJ2-1
CDR3: CASSSPTGNEQFF
DNA: TGTGCCAGCAGCTCTCCAACGGGGAATGAGCAGTTCTTC

size: NA
V: TRBV7-2
D: TRBD1
J: TRBJ2-7
CDR3: CASSSRDRMYEQYF
DNA: TGTGCCAGCAGCTCCCGGGACAGGATGTACGAGCAGTACTTC

size: few
V: TRBV19
D: NA
J: TRBJ2-1
CDR3: CASSILPNEQFF
DNA: TGTGCCAGTAGTATTCTCCCGAATGAGCAGTTCTTC

size: few
V: TRBV7-2
D: TRBD2
J: TRBJ2-1
CDR3: CASSLDLLAANYNEQFF
DNA: TGTGCCAGCAGCTTAGATCTCCTAGCGGCCAACTACAATGAGCAGTTCTTC

size: few
V: TRBV7-8
D: NA
J: TRBJ2-7
CDR3: CASSPSTGSPYEQYF
DNA: TGTGCCAGCAGCCCGTCCACAGGGAGCCCCTACGAGCAGTACTTC

size: NA
V: TRBV6-5
D: NA
J: TRBJ2-3
CDR3: CASSYPGVGDTQYF
DNA: TGTGCCAGCAGTTACCCGGGGGTAGGGGATACGCAGTATTTT

size: few
V: TRBV20-1
D: NA
J: TRBJ2-1
CDR3: CSASNGYNEQFF
DNA: TGCAGTGCTAGTAACGGCTACAATGAGCAGTTCTTC

size: NA
V: TRBV7-8
D: NA
J: TRBJ2-4
CDR3: CASSYHPSEDIQYF
DNA: TGTGCCAGCAGCTACCACCCCTCTGAGGACATTCAGTACTTC

size: NA
V: TRBV19
D: TRBD2
J: TRBJ2-2
CDR3: CASSIRKASGREDTGELFF
DNA: TGTGCCAGTAGTATAAGGAAGGCTAGCGGGAGGGAGGACACCGGGGAGCTGTTTTTT

size: NA
V: TRBV7-2
D: NA
J: TRBJ1-2
CDR3: CASSDTSYGVGYTF
DNA: TGTGCCAGCAGCGATACAAGCTATGGGGTTGGCTACACCTTC

size: few
V: TRBV5-1
D: TRBD1
J: TRBJ2-7
CDR3: CASSLATGGTYEQYF
DNA: TGCGCCAGCAGCTTGGCTACAGGGGGCACCTACGAGCAGTACTTC